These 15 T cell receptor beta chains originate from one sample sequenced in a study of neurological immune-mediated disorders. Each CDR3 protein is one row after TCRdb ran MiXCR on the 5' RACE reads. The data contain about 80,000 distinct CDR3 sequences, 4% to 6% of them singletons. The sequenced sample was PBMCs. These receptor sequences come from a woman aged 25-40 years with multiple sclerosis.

CDR3 residues: CASRKLAGGLETQYF. The CDR3 region has the DNA TGCGCCAGCAGGAAACTAGCGGGGGGGCTGGAGACCCAGTACTTC. This chain connects TRBV5-1 to TRBJ2-5, with 13 bases aligning to TRBD2. J lost 5 bases, V lost 5 bases, and 6 bases had no gene match. The CDR3 runs 15 residues. CDR1 and CDR2 from the germline V gene are SGHRS and YFSETQ.

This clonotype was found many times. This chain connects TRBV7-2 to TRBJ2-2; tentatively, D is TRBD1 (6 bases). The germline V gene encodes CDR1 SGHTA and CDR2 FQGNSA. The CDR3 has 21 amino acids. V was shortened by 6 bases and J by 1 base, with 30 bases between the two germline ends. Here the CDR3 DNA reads TGTGCCAGCAGTCGTATAATGACGCCGGGACATACCAAACGGAACACCGGGGAGCTGTTTTTT. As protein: CASSRIMTPGHTKRNTGELFF.

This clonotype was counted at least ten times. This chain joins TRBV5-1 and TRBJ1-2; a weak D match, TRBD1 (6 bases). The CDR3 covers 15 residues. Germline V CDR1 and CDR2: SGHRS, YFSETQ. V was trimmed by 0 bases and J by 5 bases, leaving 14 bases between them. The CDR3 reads CASSLGISGAYGYTF. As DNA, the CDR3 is TGCGCCAGCAGCTTGGGGATCTCGGGGGCGTATGGCTACACCTTC.

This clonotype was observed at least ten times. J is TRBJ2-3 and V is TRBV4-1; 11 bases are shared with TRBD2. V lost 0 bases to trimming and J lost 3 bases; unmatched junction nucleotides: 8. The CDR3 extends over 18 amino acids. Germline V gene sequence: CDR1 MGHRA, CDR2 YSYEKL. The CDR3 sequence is CASSQDLVRLAGTDTQYF. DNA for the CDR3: TGCGCCAGCAGCCAAGATTTGGTTCGACTAGCGGGAACAGATACGCAGTATTTT.

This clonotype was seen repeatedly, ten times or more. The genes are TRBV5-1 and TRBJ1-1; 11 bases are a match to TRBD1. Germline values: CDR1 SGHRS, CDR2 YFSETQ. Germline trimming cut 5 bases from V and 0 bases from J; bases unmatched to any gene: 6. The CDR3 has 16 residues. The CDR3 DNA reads TGCGCCAGCAGTTCTGGACAGGGGGCTTTGAACACTGAAGCTTTCTTT. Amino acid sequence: CASSSGQGALNTEAFF.

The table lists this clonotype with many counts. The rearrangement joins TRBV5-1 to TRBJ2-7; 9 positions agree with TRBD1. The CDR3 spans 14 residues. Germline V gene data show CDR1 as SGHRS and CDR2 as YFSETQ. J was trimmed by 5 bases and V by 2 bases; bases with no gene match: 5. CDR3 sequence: CASSFRDRVHEQYV. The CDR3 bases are TGCGCCAGCAGCTTCCGGGACAGGGTACACGAGCAGTACGTC.

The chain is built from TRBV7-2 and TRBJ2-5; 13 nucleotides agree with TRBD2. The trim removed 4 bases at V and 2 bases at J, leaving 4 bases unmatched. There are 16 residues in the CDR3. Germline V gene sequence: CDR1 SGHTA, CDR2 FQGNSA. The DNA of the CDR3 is TGTGCCAGCAGCTCCGGACTAGCGGGGGTACAAGAGACCCAGTACTTC. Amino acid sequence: CASSSGLAGVQETQYF. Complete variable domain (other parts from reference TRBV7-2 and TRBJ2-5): GAGVSQSPSNKVTEKGKDVELRCDPISGHTALYWYRQSLGQGLEFLIYFQGNSAPDKSGLPSDRFSAERTGGSVSTLTIQRTQQEDSAVYLCASSSGLAGVQETQYFGPGTRLLVL.

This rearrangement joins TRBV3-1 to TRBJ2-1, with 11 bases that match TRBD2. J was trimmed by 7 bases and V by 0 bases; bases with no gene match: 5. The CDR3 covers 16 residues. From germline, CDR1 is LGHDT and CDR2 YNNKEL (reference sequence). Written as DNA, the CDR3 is TGTGCCAGCAGCCAAGAGCTAGCGGGAGGAAAAAATGAGCAGTTCTTC. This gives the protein CASSQELAGGKNEQFF.

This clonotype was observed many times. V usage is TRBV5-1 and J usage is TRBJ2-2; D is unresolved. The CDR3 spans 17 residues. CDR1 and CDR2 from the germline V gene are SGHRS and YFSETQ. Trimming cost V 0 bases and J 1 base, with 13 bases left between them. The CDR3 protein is CASSLDGSPVNTGELFF. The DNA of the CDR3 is TGCGCCAGCAGCTTGGATGGCTCCCCGGTGAACACCGGGGAGCTGTTTTTT.

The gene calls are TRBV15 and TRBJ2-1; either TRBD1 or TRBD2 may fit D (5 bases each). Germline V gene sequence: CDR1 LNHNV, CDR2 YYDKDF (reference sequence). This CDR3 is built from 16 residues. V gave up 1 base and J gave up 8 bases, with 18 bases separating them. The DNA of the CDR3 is TGTGCCACCAGCAGAGGTCTGGGGCGCATGGGGGATGAGCAGTTCTTC. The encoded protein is CATSRGLGRMGDEQFF. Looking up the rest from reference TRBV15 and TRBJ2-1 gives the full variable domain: DAMVIQNPRYQVTQFGKPVTLSCSQTLNHNVMYWYQQKSSQAPKLLFHYYDKDFNNEADTPDNFQSRRPNTSFCFLDIRSPGLGDTAMYLCATSRGLGRMGDEQFFGPGTRLTVL.

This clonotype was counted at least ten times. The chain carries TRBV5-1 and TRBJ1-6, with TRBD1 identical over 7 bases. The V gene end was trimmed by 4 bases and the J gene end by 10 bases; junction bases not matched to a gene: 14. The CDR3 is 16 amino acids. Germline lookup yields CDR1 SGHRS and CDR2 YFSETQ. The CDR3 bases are TGCGCCAGCAGCATCGGGACAGCCCGGAAGGGATCACCCCTCCACTTT. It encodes CASSIGTARKGSPLHF.

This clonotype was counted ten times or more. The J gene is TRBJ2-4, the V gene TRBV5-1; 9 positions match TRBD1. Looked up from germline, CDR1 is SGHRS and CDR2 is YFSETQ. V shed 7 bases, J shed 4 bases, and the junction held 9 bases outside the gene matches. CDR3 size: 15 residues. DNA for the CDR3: TGCGCCAGCGCCCCCAGGGACAGGGAGAAAAACATTCAGTACTTC. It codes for CASAPRDREKNIQYF.

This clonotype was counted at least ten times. CDR3 loop: CASSFLPGQLMNTEAFF. The CDR3 nucleotides are TGTGCCAGCAGTTTCCTCCCAGGACAGTTAATGAACACTGAAGCTTTCTTT. This chain uses TRBV5-6 with TRBJ1-1, with D possibly matching TRBD1 (6 bases). Deletions cut 5 bases from V and 0 bases from J, with 20 bases between. The CDR3 loop spans 17 amino acids. Per germline, CDR1 SGHDT and CDR2 YYEEEE.

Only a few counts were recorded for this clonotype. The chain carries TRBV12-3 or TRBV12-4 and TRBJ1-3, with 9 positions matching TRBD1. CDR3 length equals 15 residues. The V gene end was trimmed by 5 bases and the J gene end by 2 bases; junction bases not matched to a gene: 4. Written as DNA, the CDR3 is TGTGCCAGCAGTCTACAGGGGGCTCCTGGAAACACCATATATTTT. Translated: CASSLQGAPGNTIYF.

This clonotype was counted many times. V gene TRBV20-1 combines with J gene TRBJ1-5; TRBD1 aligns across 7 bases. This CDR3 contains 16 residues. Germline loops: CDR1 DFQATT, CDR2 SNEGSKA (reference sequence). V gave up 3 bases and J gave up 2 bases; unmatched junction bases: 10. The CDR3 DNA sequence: TGCAGTGCTAGTCCTCAGGGGGGATACGGCAATCAGCCCCAGCATTTT. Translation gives CSASPQGGYGNQPQHF.